This TCR beta chain derives from a study of blood T cell repertoires in COVID-19 (dated by TCRdb to 2019 to 2021). With respect to the entire study: Collaborator samples came from the United States, Italy and Spain and covered acute and convalescent phases of COVID-19. The material from the prospective study consisted of cDNA or gDNA derived from T cells, B-cell-depleted T cells, or PBMCs. Deeply sampled blood TCRbeta repertoires from subjects exposed to, actively infected with, or recovered from COVID-19 were included in the dataset. The repertoires were made available in a free public database intended to serve as a resource for research on the immune response to SARS-CoV-2. The samples were drawn from the first 160 participants of the ongoing ImmuneRACE study and from about 1,200 subjects provided by 6 global collaborators. Sample metadata almost always included a de-identified subject ID, COVID-19 status, age in years and sex. Where HLA class I and class II types were available, the types were taken from metadata supplied by the sample provider, not from assay-based typing.

What the research found in general, with its limitations: How much clinical and demographic metadata was included differed by source and by participant, and the metadata was provided uncurated.

Turning to this clone: It has no known antigen specificity. No much larger clone exists at a distance of one base, and base qualities are not known.

CDR1 and CDR2, looked up from the germline V gene, are SGHAT and FQNNGV. The CDR3, cysteine through phenylalanine, is 17 amino acids long. Here the CDR3 DNA is all that survives: 51 bases in frame from base 1. V is pared back by 1 base and J by 11 bases, with 21 bases lying between the germline termini. Collaborating institutions collected whole blood in K2EDTA tubes following their own protocols. For TCRbeta analysis, collaborators shipped samples as frozen whole blood, isolated PBMCs, or DNA extracted from either of those sample types. TCRbeta CDR3 regions were amplified from genomic DNA using the immunoSEQ Assay, a bias-controlled multiplex PCR. The original pipeline was this. Nucleated cell counts per sample were estimated from amplification of reference gene primers within the assay. Sequence reads were collapsed and filtered to measure the absolute abundance of every unique TCRbeta CDR3 rearrangement. For each sample, productive Simpson clonality was calculated as the square root of Simpson's diversity index across productive rearrangements. TCRdb holds this immuneACCESS table with in-frame rearrangements only. Some clones are missing; in checked studies, unresolved V genes explain under half, and the rest has no known cause. The DNA gave D and trimming, while V, J and clone size come from that table. Across this sample there are under 250,000 clones, with 84% seen only once. 2.3% of the sample comes from the top ten.

The chain links TRBV11-2 with TRBJ1-6; no D segment can be confidently identified. The sequenced sample was peripheral blood. This clonotype originated in a woman in her fifties or sixties with acute or convalescent COVID-19. CDR3 protein: CASSLALYEGREAPLHF. The bases are TGTGCCAGCAGCTTAGCCCTCTACGAGGGAAGAGAGGCACCCCTCCACTTT.